This T cell receptor beta chain derives from a study of blood T cell repertoires in COVID-19 (dated by TCRdb to the early 2020s). Background for the entire study: The collaborator samples originated in the United States, Italy and Spain and spanned the acute and convalescent phases of COVID-19. The prospective study material was composed of cDNA or gDNA derived from T cells, B-cell-depleted T cells, or PBMCs. The dataset comprised deeply sampled blood TCRbeta repertoires from subjects exposed to, actively infected with, or recovered from COVID-19. A freely available public database, intended as a resource for researchers studying the immune response to SARS-CoV-2, is where the repertoires were released. Samples were obtained from the ongoing ImmuneRACE study (first 160 participants) and from 1,000 to 1,500 subjects provided by 6 global collaborators. Sample metadata almost always included a de-identified subject ID, COVID-19 status, age in years and sex. HLA class I and class II types, where available, came from metadata supplied by the sample provider rather than from assay-based typing.

Broad study findings and their caveats: The quantity of clinical and demographic metadata differed by source and by participant and was supplied without curation.

According to the germline V gene (reference sequence), CDR1 reads LNHDA and CDR2 reads SQIVND. The CDR3, cysteine through phenylalanine, is 15 amino acids long. The kept DNA is CDR3 alone, 45 bases in frame from the first base. The V and J ends are trimmed by 8 bases and 0 bases, leaving 16 bases between them. At one collaborating source in Seattle, patients were enrolled during active infection and were followed longitudinally through the course of disease. Each collaborating institution followed its own protocols to collect whole blood in K2EDTA tubes. For TCRbeta analysis, collaborator samples were shipped as frozen whole blood, as isolated PBMCs, or as DNA extracted from either sample type. TCRbeta CDR3 regions were amplified from genomic DNA by means of the immunoSEQ Assay, a bias-controlled multiplex PCR. Turning to the authors' computational methods: Within the assay, amplification of reference gene primers was used to estimate how many nucleated cells each sample contained. To quantify the absolute abundance of each unique TCRbeta CDR3 rearrangement, sequence reads were collapsed and filtered. Productive Simpson clonality was computed per sample as the square root of Simpson's diversity index over productive rearrangements. TCRdb stores this immuneACCESS table with in-frame sequences only. Part of the clones is absent; in the studies checked, under half of the shortfall reflects unresolved V genes, and no reason is known for the rest. Clonal size and the V and J genes are those of that table, whereas D and trimming came from the DNA. The sample table holds around 260,000 clones, of which approximately 91% were seen once. About 2% of the sample goes to the ten largest clones.

A remark on this clone: Its antigen is currently not known. Per-base qualities were not stored, and no clone one base away is much larger.

Sequencing was done on a sample of peripheral blood. This receptor was identified in a woman in her thirties with COVID-19, enrolled during active disease. Recombination linked TRBV19 to TRBJ1-1, with TRBD1 tentatively as D gene (5 bases match). The CDR3 region reads CASVHGGRLNTEAFF. The DNA is TGTGCCAGTGTACACGGGGGAAGGTTGAACACTGAAGCTTTCTTT. Extended through the reference TRBV19 and TRBJ1-1 proteins, this CDR3 yields the full variable domain: DGGITQSPKYLFRKEGQNVTLSCEQNLNHDAMYWYRQDPGQGLRLIYYSQIVNDFQKGDIAEGYSVSREKKESFPLTVTSAQKNPTAFYLCASVHGGRLNTEAFFGQGTRLTVV.